One and the same sample provided the 21 T cell receptor beta chains below, sequenced in a study of blood T cell repertoires in COVID-19 (dated by TCRdb to 2019 to 2021). Libraries were built with the immunoSEQ multiplex PCR assay. TCRdb stores this immuneACCESS table with in-frame sequences only. Part of the clones is absent; in the studies checked, under half of the shortfall reflects unresolved V genes, and no reason is known for the rest. The sample records under 65,000 clones, about 88% of which are singletons. 1.3% of the sample rests with the top ten. Sequenced sample: peripheral blood. The source of these receptors is a man in his 60s with acute or convalescent COVID-19.

CDR3 nucleotides: TGTGCCATGAAGGACAGGGGATGGGGTAACTATGGCTACACCTTC. This gives the protein CAMKDRGWGNYGYTF. V usage is TRBV5-4 and J usage is TRBJ1-2, with 9 bases fitting TRBD1. This CDR3 region has 15 residues. Trimming removed 9 bases from V and 1 base from J; junction bases left unmatched: 10. Germline CDR1 reads SGHNT; CDR2 reads YYREEE (reference sequence).

V gene TRBV19 combines with J gene TRBJ2-1; TRBD2 agrees at 11 bases. J gave up 7 bases and V 8 bases, and 10 bases lay outside the gene matches. Germline-derived CDR1 and CDR2 are LNHDA and SQIVND (reference sequence). The CDR3 extends over 15 amino acids. CDR3 DNA sequence: TGTGCCAGTTCTATTAGCGGGGGGGCTCGGAATGAGCAGTTCTTC. Amino acids: CASSISGGARNEQFF.

The chain is built from TRBV19 and TRBJ1-4; TRBD1 might be the D (6 bases). There are 16 residues in the CDR3. Per the germline V gene, CDR1 is LNHDA and CDR2 is SQIVND (reference sequence). Trimming removed 5 bases at V and 5 bases at J, with 18 bases between. The CDR3 DNA reads TGTGCCAGTAGTCCATCGTCAGGGGCCATAAATGAAAAACTGTTTTTT. Its translation: CASSPSSGAINEKLFF.

This chain links TRBV6-5 with TRBJ1-2; 7 bases are shared with TRBD1. Trimming cost V 4 bases and J 1 base; bases outside gene matches: 6. The CDR3 is 15 amino acids. Germline V CDR1 and CDR2: MNHEY, SVGAGI. The CDR3 DNA reads TGTGCCAGCAGTTTACAACAGGGGATTAACTATGGCTACACCTTC. It translates to CASSLQQGINYGYTF.

The chain employs TRBV28 and TRBJ2-7; D is unresolved. Deletions cut 5 bases from V and 5 bases from J, with 13 bases between. This CDR3 contains 13 residues. Looked up from germline, CDR1 is MDHEN and CDR2 is SYDVKM. The CDR3 bases are TGTGCCAGCAGTCCGACGACTGAGAACGAGCAGTACTTC. Amino acids: CASSPTTENEQYF. Together with reference TRBV28 and TRBJ2-7, the CDR3 gives the full variable domain: DVKVTQSSRYLVKRTGEKVFLECVQDMDHENMFWYRQDPGLGLRLIYFSYDVKMKEKGDIPEGYSVSREKKERFSLILESASTNQTSMYLCASSPTTENEQYFGPGTRLTVT.

The chain couples TRBV3-1 (or the pseudogene TRBV3-2) to TRBJ1-3, with a tentative D call TRBD1 (6 bases). From germline, CDR1 is LGHDT and CDR2 YNNKEL (reference sequence). The ends were cut back, 5 bases at V and 3 bases at J, with 23 bases in the middle. CDR3 size: 18 residues. The CDR3 nucleotides are TGTGCCAGCAGCTCAAATTCGCAGGGGCTTCTCTTTGGAAACACCATATATTTT. As protein: CASSSNSQGLLFGNTIYF.

The CDR3 DNA sequence: TGTGCCAGCAGCCGCGTCCAGGGCCCGAGATCCTACAATGAGCAGTTCTTC. This codes for CASSRVQGPRSYNEQFF. The chain has TRBV7-9 and TRBJ2-1, with D perhaps TRBD1 (5 bases). Trimming cost V 5 bases and J 1 base, with 18 bases left between them. The CDR3 spans 17 residues. Germline CDR1 reads SEHNR; CDR2 reads FQNEAQ (reference sequence).

The chain is built from TRBV6-5 and TRBJ2-7; no reliable D call. V was clipped by 0 bases and J by 3 bases, with 9 bases between them. There are 14 residues in the CDR3. CDR1 is MNHEY, CDR2 SVGAGI, per germline. The CDR3 reads CASSYSSSLYEQYF. CDR3 nucleotides: TGTGCCAGCAGTTACTCGAGTAGTCTCTACGAGCAGTACTTC.

The J gene is TRBJ2-1, the V gene TRBV11-3; perhaps TRBD2 as D (7 bases). CDR3 size: 17 residues. The germline CDR1 and CDR2 sequences are SGHNT and YENEEA. V lost 2 bases and J 8 bases, leaving 22 bases between the germline ends. CDR3 loop: CASSLNSGGGVTDEQFF. The CDR3 DNA follows: TGTGCCAGCAGCTTAAATAGTGGGGGGGGCGTAACCGATGAGCAGTTCTTC.

This chain uses TRBV5-1 with TRBJ1-5; TRBD1 matches 9 bases. Germline CDR1 and CDR2: SGHRS and YFSETQ. Unmatched junction bases numbered 8, after V lost 3 bases and J lost 4 bases. The CDR3 has 16 amino acids. The CDR3: CASSWGDRDGNQPQHF. CDR3 DNA: TGCGCCAGCAGCTGGGGGGACAGGGACGGTAATCAGCCCCAGCATTTT.

The CDR3 here is CASSSRRGDTEAFF. The DNA for the CDR3 is TGTGCCAGCAGCTCCCGCAGGGGTGACACTGAAGCTTTCTTT. This chain links TRBV13 with TRBJ1-1; tentative D call: TRBD1 (6 bases). The V and J ends lost 4 bases and 3 bases respectively, with 12 bases between them. The CDR3 has 14 residues. Germline V gives CDR1 PRHDT, CDR2 FYEKMQ (reference sequence).

The chain has TRBV11-2 and TRBJ1-6; D might be TRBD1 (6 bases). This CDR3 has 16 residues. Germline lookup yields CDR1 SGHAT and CDR2 FQNNGV. V gave up 4 bases and J gave up 7 bases, with 17 bases separating them. CDR3 amino acids: CASSSDLQGWNSPLHF. Written as DNA, the CDR3 is TGTGCCAGCAGCTCGGATCTACAGGGATGGAATTCACCCCTCCACTTT.

The chain recombines TRBV10-3 with TRBJ1-2; 7 bases match TRBD1. With V trimmed by 5 bases and J by 2 bases, 2 bases remained unmatched. The germline V gene has CDR1 ENHRY and CDR2 SYGVKD. This CDR3 has 13 residues. This CDR3 is CAISPTGNYGYTF. The DNA of the CDR3 is TGTGCCATCAGTCCGACAGGGAACTATGGCTACACCTTC.

The J gene is TRBJ1-2, the V gene TRBV7-2; 11 bases are a match to TRBD1. Trimming removed 6 bases from V and 5 bases from J; junction bases left unmatched: 8. There are 15 residues in the CDR3. CDR1 SGHTA and CDR2 FQGNSA come from the germline V gene. The CDR3 bases are TGTGCCAGCAGTCGGACAGGGGGCGTTGTATATGGCTACACCTTC. It encodes CASSRTGGVVYGYTF. Supplemented by reference TRBV7-2 and TRBJ1-2, the full variable domain reads GAGVSQSPSNKVTEKGKDVELRCDPISGHTALYWYRQSLGQGLEFLIYFQGNSAPDKSGLPSDRFSAERTGGSVSTLTIQRTQQEDSAVYLCASSRTGGVVYGYTFGSGTRLTVV.

For this clone: Being one base from a much bigger clone, this may be a read error. The V call is TRBV27, the J call TRBJ1-2; D is undetermined. The CDR3 runs 12 residues. Trimming pared 4 bases from V and 4 bases from J, leaving 7 bases between. Germline V lookup: CDR1 MNHEY, CDR2 SMNVEV (reference sequence). DNA for the CDR3: TGTGCCAGCAGTTACAGCGGCTATGGCTACACCTTC. It yields the protein CASSYSGYGYTF.

The J gene is TRBJ2-7, the V gene TRBV2, with TRBD1 matching 12 bases. CDR3 length: 14 residues. The V gene end was trimmed by 5 bases and the J gene end by 7 bases; junction bases not matched to a gene: 6. CDR1 SNHLY and CDR2 FYNNEI come from the germline V gene. CDR3 residues: CASSRDRGLWEQYF. CDR3 coding DNA: TGTGCCAGCAGTCGGGACAGGGGGCTTTGGGAGCAGTACTTC.

The chain employs TRBV7-9 and TRBJ2-7; 12 positions agree with TRBD2. V shed 1 base and J 2 bases; nucleotides not matched to a gene: 3. CDR3 length: 16 residues. CDR1 and CDR2 (germline): SEHNR, FQNEAQ (reference sequence). This CDR3 is CASSLGLAGEPYEQYF. As DNA, the CDR3 is TGTGCCAGCAGCTTAGGACTAGCGGGAGAACCCTACGAGCAGTACTTC.

The V gene is TRBV4-3, the J gene TRBJ1-4; the D gene is possibly TRBD1 (5 bases). This CDR3 is 16 amino acids long. Germline V gene lookup returns CDR1 LGHNA and CDR2 YSLEER. Trimming cost V 0 bases and J 8 bases, with 16 bases left between them. The CDR3 loop is CASSQDGGTVVEKLFF. The CDR3 nucleotides are TGCGCCAGCAGCCAAGACGGGGGGACCGTTGTGGAAAAACTGTTTTTT.

The chain is built from TRBV29-1 and TRBJ1-3; 7 bases align to TRBD1. This CDR3 spans 13 amino acids. After removal of 7 bases from V and 3 bases from J, the junction contained 6 bases not matched to a gene. Germline lookup yields CDR1 SQVTM and CDR2 ANQGSEA. The CDR3 DNA reads TGCAGCGCCGCGGGACAGTATGGAAACACCATATATTTT. This codes for CSAAGQYGNTIYF.

V usage is TRBV7-8 and J usage is TRBJ2-3; maybe TRBD2 (6 bases). The V gene lost 3 bases and the J gene lost 4 bases, with 17 bases spanning the gap. The CDR3 totals 16 residues. Germline loops: CDR1 SGHVS, CDR2 FQNEAQ. CDR3 DNA: TGTGCCAGCAGCTTCAGCTCATACGGGAGCTCAGATACGCAGTATTTT. Its protein is CASSFSSYGSSDTQYF.

On this clone: Other nucleotide sequences from this sample produce the same CDR3. The V gene is TRBV11-2, the J gene TRBJ1-2; D is uncertain. The CDR3 runs to 12 residues. Trimming shortened V by 1 base and J by 6 bases, and 6 bases separated the two germline ends. Germline V gene lookup returns CDR1 SGHAT and CDR2 FQNNGV. As DNA, the CDR3 is TGTGCCAGCAGCTTAGGAAGAGATGGCTACACCTTC. Its protein product is CASSLGRDGYTF.